These T cell receptor beta chains were read from a single sample in a study of OX40 agonist ivuxolimab in advanced cancers. The assay was immunoSEQ multiplex PCR, and TCRdb's table has in-frame clones only and misses some. The repertoire holds about 83,000 clones, with approximately 83% as singletons. The starting material was CD4+ or CD8+ T cells sorted from blood, obtained in a trial of the OX40 agonist ivuxolimab. All receptors derive from an adult with an advanced solid tumor such as melanoma, head and neck, liver or kidney cancer. Each CDR3 is given with its conserved first and last residue.

v_call	cdr3_length	j_call	cdr3_aa
TRBV2	14	TRBJ2-3	CASTRQGAGDTQYF
TRBV7-2	18	TRBJ2-7	CASSKPRGQGARAYEQYF
TRBV5-8	11	TRBJ2-2	CASSLPGSLFF
TRBV10-1	14	TRBJ2-5	CASTSLAGGETQYF
TRBV5-8	14	TRBJ2-3	CASSLGAQGDTQYF
TRBV9	16	TRBJ2-3	CASSPRLGSGTDTQYF
TRBV7-2	16	TRBJ2-5	CASSLVLVRGKETQYF
TRBV6-1	12	TRBJ1-6	CASSVNNSPLHF
TRBV2	14	-	CASSVQGEPYEQYF
TRBV9	14	TRBJ2-7	CASSGGARFAEQYF
TRBV27	12	TRBJ2-5	CASSPLGETQYF
TRBV2	13	TRBJ1-1	CASSQEMGTEAFF
TRBV7-3	13	TRBJ2-7	CASSFDRGYEQYF
TRBV7-2	18	TRBJ1-2	CASSLFSDTGGANYGYTF
TRBV29-1	13	TRBJ2-7	CSVDGLGGYEQYF
TRBV7-2	15	TRBJ2-2	CASSPLGGWTGELFF
TRBV6-5	14	TRBJ1-1	CASSPRQRNTEAFF
TRBV6-1	14	TRBJ1-5	CASRDSGSRKPQHF
TRBV19	15	TRBJ2-3	CASREASGGANTQYF
TRBV5-8	17	TRBJ2-3	CASSSPWASGGLDTQYF
TRBV2	16	TRBJ1-6	CASSEAGAQYNSPLHF
TRBV5-1	15	TRBJ2-5	CASSLVPGYQETQYF
TRBV9	15	TRBJ2-1	CASSVGDYLYTEQFF
TRBV7-8	14	TRBJ1-2	CASSPAATNYGYTF
TRBV5-8	16	TRBJ1-5	CASSLLGQGVSQPQHF
TRBV2	16	TRBJ1-6	CASNRPRTAYNSPLHF
TRBV7-8	15	TRBJ1-2	CASSLRAGEGYGYTF
TRBV7-3	13	TRBJ2-5	CASSLTTGETQYF
TRBV29-1	15	TRBJ2-1	CSVPKRGPLSDEQFF
TRBV11-2	15	TRBJ1-5	CASSLSTSGNQPQHF
TRBV5-6	16	TRBJ2-3	CASSLADTRPGDTQYF
TRBV2	15	TRBJ2-2	CASSLRDRVPGELFF
TRBV5-6	13	TRBJ2-2	CASSLQGPGELFF
TRBV5-5	14	TRBJ1-2	CASSLDGRAIGYTF
TRBV5-1	17	TRBJ2-4	CASSWTAGGLAKNIQYF
TRBV6-5	14	TRBJ1-5	CASRGTGEGQPQHF
TRBV4-2	15	TRBJ1-1	CASSQELQGARRAFF
TRBV10-2	14	TRBJ2-5	CATQDFIEQETQYF
TRBV4-2	13	TRBJ1-2	CASSQVGGVGYTF